These 28 T cell receptor beta chains originate from one sample sequenced in a study of tumor and adjacent non-tumor tissue in lung cancer. RNA was extracted from bulk tissue without any cell sorting. This non-tumor lung sample came from over 3 cm beyond the tumor edge. The library came from three nested PCR rounds adapted from ARM-PCR protocols. TCRdb passed the multiplex PCR reads through MiXCR, listing each CDR3 protein once. Among about 100,000 distinct CDR3 sequences listed, 65% were seen once. Sequencing input: distant non-tumor lung tissue. The receptors shown here come from a man aged 25 to 40 with non-small cell lung cancer.

Turning to this clonotype: Its ends do not fully match the called genes, so a read error is possible. The chain employs TRBV6-2 or TRBV6-3 and TRBJ2-6; 7 nucleotides agree with TRBD1. The CDR3 runs to 15 residues. In germline, CDR1 is MNHEY, CDR2 SVGEGT. CDR3 residues: CPSSSRGPGANVLTF. The CDR3 nucleotides read TGTCCCAGCAGCTCTAGGGGGCCCGGGGCCAACGTACTGACTTTC.

On this clonotype itself: A read error is possible here, since a much larger clone lies one base away. This rearrangement joins TRBV24-1 to TRBJ2-1; 7 nucleotides match TRBD2. The V gene end was trimmed by 2 bases and the J gene end by 1 base; junction bases not matched to a gene: 10. The CDR3 is 18 residues long. The V gene's germline CDR1 is KGHDR and CDR2 SFDVKD. The CDR3 loop reads CATSDSGLVGGSYNEQFF. DNA of the CDR3: TGTGCCACCAGTGATTCCGGACTAGTGGGAGGGTCCTACAATGAGCAGTTCTTC.

The sample holds many counts of this clonotype. V and J are TRBV28 and TRBJ2-1; TRBD1 matches 8 bases. The ends lost 2 bases at V and 6 bases at J; junction bases unmatched: 6. The germline V gene encodes CDR1 MDHEN and CDR2 SYDVKM. The CDR3 has 15 residues. The CDR3 DNA sequence: TGTGCCAGCAGTTTAGGGCAGGGGGCGAGCAATGAGCAGTTCTTC. Translating gives CASSLGQGASNEQFF.

To note about this clonotype: One end of the junction is discordant with germline, which a read error may explain. The chain has TRBV4-1 and TRBJ1-5, with TRBD1 identical over 8 bases. This CDR3 has 14 amino acids. Germline V lookup: CDR1 MGHRA, CDR2 YSYEKL. The CDR3: CTSSPTGADQPQHF. The DNA for the CDR3 is TGCACCAGCAGCCCGACAGGGGCCGACCAGCCCCAGCATTTT.

This chain uses TRBV29-1 with TRBJ1-5; D remains ambiguous. CDR1 is SQVTM, CDR2 ANQGSEA, per germline. V shed 4 bases and J shed 9 bases, with 13 bases lying between them. The CDR3 consists of 12 residues. The CDR3 DNA follows: TGCAGCGTTGTGGAAGGGAGTCGGCCCCAGCATTTT. Its protein product is CSVVEGSRPQHF.

To note about this clonotype: Relative to the germline gene, one junction end is altered; a read error may explain this. The chain uses TRBV5-6 and TRBJ1-1; 9 bases are shared with TRBD1. The CDR3 covers 15 residues. In germline, CDR1 is SGHDT, CDR2 YYEEEE. CDR3 bases: TGTGCCAGCAACTTCGGGACAGGGTTGGGCACTGAAGCTTCCTTT. Its protein product is CASNFGTGLGTEASF.

Notes on this clonotype: The conserved phenylalanine or tryptophan normally closing the CDR3 is absent here, so this likely arose from a read error. It is unclear where the CDR3 begins or ends on the DNA, so no DNA is shown, and the CDR3 is as TCRdb lists it. The V and J genes are TRBV12-3 or TRBV12-4 and TRBJ1-2. 11 amino acids form the CDR3, both terminal residues included. The CDR3 region is CGSSLGTGYIV.

As to this clonotype: An end of the junction differs from the germline gene, which may be a read error. For the CDR3, the DNA is TGTGCCAGTAGTAAAGGGACGGTTAGCAATCAGGCCCAGCATTTT. It is translated as CASSKGTVSNQAQHF. This chain connects TRBV6-2 or TRBV6-3 to TRBJ1-5; tentatively, D is TRBD1 (5 bases). Germline CDR1 reads MNHEY; CDR2 reads SVGEGT. The CDR3 length is 15 residues.

Points on this clonotype: Being one base from a much bigger clone, this may be a read error. For the CDR3, the DNA is TGTGCCAGCAGCTCGACAGATTCGAACACCGGGGAGCTGTTTTTT. Its protein product is CASSSTDSNTGELFF. This chain uses TRBV7-9 with TRBJ2-2; D is perhaps TRBD1 (5 bases). The germline CDR1 and CDR2 sequences are SEHNR and FQNEAQ (reference sequence). V dropped 4 bases and J dropped 0 bases, with 9 bases sitting between them. The CDR3 has 15 residues.

This clonotype was counted only a few times. V usage is TRBV7-3 and J usage is TRBJ2-3; 7 bases are shared with TRBD2. Trimming cost V 5 bases and J 7 bases; bases outside gene matches: 12. The CDR3 has 15 residues. The germline V gene has CDR1 SGHTA and CDR2 FQGTGA. The CDR3 here is CASSPLAGRGNTQYF. DNA of the CDR3: TGTGCCAGCAGCCCCCTGGCGGGGCGGGGGAATACGCAGTATTTT.

Of note for this clonotype: With a much larger clone just one base away, this may be a read error. The rearrangement links TRBV5-6 to TRBJ2-7; D gene uncertain. Trimming pared 4 bases from V and 2 bases from J, leaving 16 bases between. The CDR3 loop spans 15 amino acids. CDR1 and CDR2 (germline): SGHDT, YYEEEE. The CDR3: CASSAPPPDPYEQYF. CDR3 bases: TGTGCCAGCAGCGCGCCCCCCCCAGACCCCTACGAGCAGTACTTC.

With regard to this clonotype: The junction departs from the called germline gene at one end, perhaps through a read error. The chain links TRBV29-1 to TRBJ2-7; TRBD2 agrees at 8 bases. This CDR3 is built from 12 residues. Per the germline V gene, CDR1 is SQVTM and CDR2 is ANQGSEA. CDR3 DNA: TGCGGCGTTGAAGTTAGCGGGACGGGGCAGTACTTC. This sequence encodes CGVEVSGTGQYF.

Comment on this clonotype: A clone one base away is much larger, so this may be a read error. This chain connects TRBV12-3 or TRBV12-4 to TRBJ2-7; D remains unclear. The CDR3 is 13 residues long. As DNA, the CDR3 is TGTGCCAGGAGTTTGGGGAATTCCTACGAGCAGTACTTC. Its protein is CARSLGNSYEQYF.

This clonotype has a count of ten or more. The chain joins TRBV20-1 to TRBJ1-1; D is undetermined. The CDR3 sequence is 14 residues long. Germline assignment: CDR1 DFQATT and CDR2 SNEGSKA (reference sequence). Trimming cost V 6 bases and J 3 bases, with 17 bases left between them. CDR3 in amino acids: CSARRLGLDTEAFF. The CDR3 DNA sequence: TGCAGTGCCCGCCGCCTAGGGTTGGACACTGAAGCTTTCTTT.

Regarding this clonotype: Possible read error: a much larger clone is one base away. Because it lacks the conserved phenylalanine or tryptophan at the end, this CDR3 is likely a read error. The J gene is TRBJ1-5, the V gene TRBV20-1; 8 bases fit TRBD1. J was trimmed by 6 bases and V by 0 bases; bases with no gene match: 7. CDR3 length: 15 amino acids. Germline assignment: CDR1 DFQATT and CDR2 SNEGSKA (reference sequence). The CDR3 sequence: CSARDLAGGSQPQHI. CDR3 DNA sequence: TGCAGTGCTAGAGATCTGGCAGGGGGCAGTCAGCCCCAGCATATT.

There are a few counts of this clonotype. A much larger clone differs from this one at a single base, so this may be a read error. The chain has TRBV12-3 or TRBV12-4 and TRBJ2-7; 8 bases are shared with TRBD1. This CDR3 region has 14 residues. CDR3 coding DNA: TGTGTCAGCAGCCACGGACAGGGAAATCACGAGCAGTACTTC. Translating gives CVSSHGQGNHEQYF.

With regard to this clonotype: This is likely a read error, given that the CDR3 carries no conserved phenylalanine or tryptophan at its end. It is unclear where the CDR3 begins or ends on the DNA, so no DNA is shown, and the CDR3 is as TCRdb lists it. This chain joins TRBV11-2 and TRBJ2-1; the table assigns TRBD2, which was not confirmed against the DNA. Germline CDR1 reads SGHAT; CDR2 reads FQNNGV. The CDR3 is 15 amino acids in total, end residues counted. CDR3 protein: CASTFIAGGNNEQFS.

As for this clonotype: This clone may be a read error of a much larger clone one base away. Here the CDR3 reads CAGSTRTGGYGYTF. Here the CDR3 DNA reads TGTGCCGGCAGTACCCGGACAGGGGGGTATGGCTACACCTTC. The chain combines TRBV12-3 or TRBV12-4 with TRBJ1-2; 10 bases are a match to TRBD1. This CDR3 is 14 amino acids long.

The rearrangement uses TRBV11-1 and TRBJ2-3, with D tentatively TRBD1 (5 bases). Germline CDR1 is SGHAT and CDR2 is FQDESV (reference sequence). The CDR3 loop spans 13 amino acids. The DNA for the CDR3 is TGTACCAACAGCTTCAGGGTTGAAGATACGCAGTATTTT. This gives the protein CTNSFRVEDTQYF.

This clonotype appeared a few times. V gene TRBV4-1 combines with J gene TRBJ1-1; no clear D. In germline, CDR1 is MGHRA, CDR2 YSYEKL. The CDR3 spans 14 residues. V lost 0 bases and J 0 bases, leaving 5 bases between the germline ends. CDR3 nucleotides: TGCGCCAGCAGCCAAGACGGGGTGAACACTGAAGCTTTCTTT. Translating it yields CASSQDGVNTEAFF.

The CDR3 nucleotides are TGCAGTGCTAGATCCAGTGGGGGTTACAAGCAGTACTTC. Translating it yields CSARSSGGYKQYF. V gene TRBV20-1 combines with J gene TRBJ2-7; D assignment may be TRBD1 or TRBD2 (5 bases each). Germline CDR1 reads DFQATT; CDR2 reads SNEGSKA (reference sequence). CDR3 length: 13 amino acids. V lost 2 bases, J lost 8 bases, and 16 bases lay in between.

Here the CDR3 reads CASSYSAPQSFGNTIYF. In nucleotides, the CDR3 is TGTGCCAGCAGTTACTCCGCTCCCCAGAGCTTTGGAAACACCATATATTTT. V usage is TRBV6-6 and J usage is TRBJ1-3; D is ambiguous. The CDR3 length is 17 residues. V lost 0 bases and J lost 3, with 15 bases in between. The germline V gene has CDR1 MNHNY and CDR2 SVGAGI (reference sequence).

Notes on this clonotype: Its ends do not fully match the called genes, so a read error is possible. The chain recombines TRBV4-3 with TRBJ2-3; D is perhaps TRBD2 (5 bases). The CDR3 has 15 amino acids. Germline V gene sequence: CDR1 LGHNA, CDR2 YSLEER. The CDR3 here is CASNQGVASTDTQYF. The CDR3 region has the DNA TGCGCCAGCAACCAAGGAGTGGCTAGCACAGATACACAGTATTTT.

The rearrangement uses TRBV4-1 and TRBJ1-2; 7 bases fit TRBD1. Losses at the gene ends were 0 bases for V and 4 bases for J; bases not matched to a gene: 11. The CDR3 is 17 residues long. CDR1 is MGHRA, CDR2 YSYEKL, per germline. CDR3 residues: CASSQDLAAGGGYGYTF. CDR3 DNA sequence: TGCGCCAGCAGCCAAGACCTGGCGGCAGGGGGGGGCTATGGCTACACCTTC.

On this clonotype itself: A read error may account for a junction end that differs from germline. The chain carries TRBV12-3 or TRBV12-4 and TRBJ1-6; TRBD1 might be the D (6 bases). This CDR3 has 14 amino acids. CDR3 region: CASSFGGPGAPLHF. CDR3 DNA sequence: TGTGCCAGTAGTTTTGGGGGGCCTGGTGCACCCCTCCACTTT.

This clonotype has a single count. This CDR3 is missing its conserved last phenylalanine or tryptophan, likely due to a read error. Because the CDR3's place on the DNA is in doubt, the DNA is left out and the CDR3 is given as listed by TCRdb. The CDR3 loop reads CASSYRDRVNQPRHL. The chain has TRBV6-9 and TRBJ1-5; the table names TRBD1, a call not compared with the DNA. From germline, CDR1 is MNHGY and CDR2 SVAAGI. Ends included, the CDR3 has 15 residues.

This clonotype was seen only once. Just one base apart from a much larger clone, this may be a read error. The CDR3 does not end in the conserved phenylalanine or tryptophan, so this is likely a read error. The chain has TRBV5-4 and TRBJ2-5; TRBD2 matches at 8 bases. CDR3 size: 14 residues. The germline V gene has CDR1 SGHNT and CDR2 YYREEE (reference sequence). V lost 3 bases, J lost 5 bases, and 6 bases stayed unmatched. This CDR3 is CASSSTSGRETQYL. The CDR3 nucleotides are TGTGCCAGCAGCTCTACTAGCGGACGGGAGACCCAGTACTTA.

About this clonotype: Possible read error: a much larger clone is one base away. This sequence joins TRBV11-2 and TRBJ2-1; TRBD1 agrees at 9 bases. This CDR3 spans 17 amino acids. Germline CDR1 reads SGHAT; CDR2 reads FQNNGV. The CDR3 is CASSILTGGSSHNEQFF. CDR3 sequence (DNA): TGTGCCAGCAGCATCTTGACAGGGGGGTCCTCCCACAATGAGCAGTTCTTC.